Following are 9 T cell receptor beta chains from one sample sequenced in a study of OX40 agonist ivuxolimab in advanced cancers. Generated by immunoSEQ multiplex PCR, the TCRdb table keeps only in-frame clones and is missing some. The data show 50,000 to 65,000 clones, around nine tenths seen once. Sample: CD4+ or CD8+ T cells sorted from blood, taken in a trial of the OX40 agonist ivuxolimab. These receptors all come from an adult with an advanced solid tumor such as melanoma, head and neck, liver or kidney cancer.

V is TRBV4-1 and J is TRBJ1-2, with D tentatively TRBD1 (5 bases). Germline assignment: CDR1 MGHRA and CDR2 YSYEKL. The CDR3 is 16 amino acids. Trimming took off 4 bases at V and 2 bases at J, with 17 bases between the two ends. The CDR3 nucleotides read TGCGCCAGCAGCCGGATTGGGACGGGCCTAAACTATGGCTACACCTTC. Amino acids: CASSRIGTGLNYGYTF.

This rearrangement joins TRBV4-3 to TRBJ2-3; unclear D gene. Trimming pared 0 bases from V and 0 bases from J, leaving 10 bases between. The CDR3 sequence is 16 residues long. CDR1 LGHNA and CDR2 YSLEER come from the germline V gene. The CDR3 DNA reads TGCGCCAGCAGCCAAGATCTAACAGAGAGCACAGATACGCAGTATTTT. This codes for CASSQDLTESTDTQYF.

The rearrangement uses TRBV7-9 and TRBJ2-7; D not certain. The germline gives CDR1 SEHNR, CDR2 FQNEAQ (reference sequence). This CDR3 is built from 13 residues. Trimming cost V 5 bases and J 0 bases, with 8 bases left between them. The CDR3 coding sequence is TGTGCCAGCAGCCAAAGGGCCTCCTACGAGCAGTACTTC. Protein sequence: CASSQRASYEQYF.

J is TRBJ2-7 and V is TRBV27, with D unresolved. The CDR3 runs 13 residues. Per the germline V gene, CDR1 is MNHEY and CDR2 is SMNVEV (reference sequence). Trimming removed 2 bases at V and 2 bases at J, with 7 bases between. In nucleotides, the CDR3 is TGTGCCAGCAGTTTAGCAGCAACCTACGAGCAGTACTTC. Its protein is CASSLAATYEQYF.

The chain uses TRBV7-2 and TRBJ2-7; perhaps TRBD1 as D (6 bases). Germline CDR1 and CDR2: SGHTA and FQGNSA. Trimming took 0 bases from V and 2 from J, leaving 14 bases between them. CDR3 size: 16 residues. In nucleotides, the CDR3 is TGTGCCAGCAGCTTAGCGAAGGGACAAAACCCCTACGAGCAGTACTTC. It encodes CASSLAKGQNPYEQYF.

CDR3: CASSLGQGTYGYTF. CDR3 nucleotides: TGTGCCAGCAGCTTGGGACAGGGAACCTATGGCTACACCTTC. The V gene is TRBV5-6, the J gene TRBJ1-2; 7 nucleotides agree with TRBD1. The CDR3 is made up of 14 amino acids. Per germline, CDR1 SGHDT and CDR2 YYEEEE. Germline trimming cut 0 bases from V and 4 bases from J; bases unmatched to any gene: 3.

In DNA form, the CDR3 reads TGTGCCAGCAGGGGGACTAGCGGGAGTTACAATGAGCAGTTCTTC. Its protein is CASRGTSGSYNEQFF. The V call is TRBV6-5, the J call TRBJ2-1; 14 bases agree with TRBD2. The CDR3 sequence is 15 residues long. Germline values: CDR1 MNHEY, CDR2 SVGAGI. V lost 6 bases and J lost 4; bases outside the gene matches: 2.

This CDR3 reads CASSVTGKNYGYTF. CDR3 nucleotide sequence: TGTGCCAGCAGCGTGACAGGGAAGAACTATGGCTACACCTTC. V is TRBV28 and J is TRBJ1-2, with 7 nucleotides matching TRBD1. Germline values: CDR1 MDHEN, CDR2 SYDVKM. V trimming: 6 bases; J trimming: 2 bases; junction bases outside the gene matches: 6. This CDR3 comprises 14 residues.

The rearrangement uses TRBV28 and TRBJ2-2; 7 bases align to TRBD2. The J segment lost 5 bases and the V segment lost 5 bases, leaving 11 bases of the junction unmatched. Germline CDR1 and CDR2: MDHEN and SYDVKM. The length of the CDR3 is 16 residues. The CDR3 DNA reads TGTGCCAGCAGTCTTACTAGCGCTAGTCGGACCGGGGAGCTGTTTTTT. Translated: CASSLTSASRTGELFF.